The clone carrying this T cell receptor beta chain was seen once. This entry comes from a study of blood T cell repertoires in COVID-19. Study information: The United States, Italy and Spain were the sources of the acute and convalescent COVID-19 samples. T cells, B-cell-depleted T cells, or PBMCs supplied cDNA or gDNA.

Repertoires were generated with immunoSEQ multiplex PCR, while TCRdb's copy carries only in-frame clones and drops some. The sample holds approximately 110,000 clones, roughly 88% seen once. The germline gives CDR1 MNHEY, CDR2 SVGEGT. V was pared by 4 bases and J by 0 bases, with 4 bases of the junction left unmatched. The CDR3 covers 15 residues. The chain couples TRBV6-2 or TRBV6-3 to TRBJ1-1; 8 bases fit TRBD1. Material: peripheral blood. The sequence was collected from a human donor in a cohort sampled during active COVID-19. CDR3 nucleotide sequence: TGTGCCAGCAGTTCCAGGGGGCAGTTGAACACTGAAGCTTTCTTT. Residues: CASSSRGQLNTEAFF.